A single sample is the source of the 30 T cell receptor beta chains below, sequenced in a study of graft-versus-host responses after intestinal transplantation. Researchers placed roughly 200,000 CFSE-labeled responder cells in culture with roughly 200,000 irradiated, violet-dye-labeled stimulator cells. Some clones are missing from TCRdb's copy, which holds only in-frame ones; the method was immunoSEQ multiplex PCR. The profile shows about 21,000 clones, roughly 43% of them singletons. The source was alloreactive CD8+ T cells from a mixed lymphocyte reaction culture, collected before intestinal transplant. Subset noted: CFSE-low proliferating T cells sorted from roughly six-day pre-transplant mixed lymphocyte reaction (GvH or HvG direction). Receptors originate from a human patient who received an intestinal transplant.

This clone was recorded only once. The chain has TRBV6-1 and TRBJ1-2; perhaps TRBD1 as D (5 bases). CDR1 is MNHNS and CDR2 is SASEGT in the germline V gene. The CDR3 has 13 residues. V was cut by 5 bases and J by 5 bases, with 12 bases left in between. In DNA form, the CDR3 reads TGTGCCAGCAGTAGAGCCGGGGGTTATGGCTACACCTTC. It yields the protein CASSRAGGYGYTF.

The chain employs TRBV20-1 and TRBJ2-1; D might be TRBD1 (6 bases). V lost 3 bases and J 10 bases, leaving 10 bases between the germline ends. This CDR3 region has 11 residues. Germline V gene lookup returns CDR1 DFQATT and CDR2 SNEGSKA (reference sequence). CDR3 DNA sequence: TGCAGTGCTAGGAGGGGGTACGAGCAGTTCTTC. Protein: CSARRGYEQFF.

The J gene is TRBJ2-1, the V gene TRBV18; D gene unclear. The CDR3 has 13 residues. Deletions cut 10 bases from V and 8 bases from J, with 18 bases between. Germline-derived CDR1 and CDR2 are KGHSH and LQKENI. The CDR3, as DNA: TGTGCCACCTTGGAGCTAGTAGTCCATGAGCAGTTCTTC. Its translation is CATLELVVHEQFF.

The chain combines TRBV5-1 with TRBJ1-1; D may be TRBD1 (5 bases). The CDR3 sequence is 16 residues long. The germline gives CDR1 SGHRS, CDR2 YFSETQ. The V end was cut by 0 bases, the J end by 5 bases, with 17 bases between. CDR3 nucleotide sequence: TGCGCCAGCAGCTTGGGGCTGGGGGGTTCTGGAACTGAAGCTTTCTTT. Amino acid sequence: CASSLGLGGSGTEAFF.

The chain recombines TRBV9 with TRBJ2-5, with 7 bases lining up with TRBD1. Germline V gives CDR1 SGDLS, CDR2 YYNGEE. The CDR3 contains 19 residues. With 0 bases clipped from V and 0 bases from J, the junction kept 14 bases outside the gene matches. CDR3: CASSVATGWGTGDQETQYF. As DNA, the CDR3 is TGTGCCAGCAGCGTAGCTACCGGATGGGGTACAGGGGACCAAGAGACCCAGTACTTC.

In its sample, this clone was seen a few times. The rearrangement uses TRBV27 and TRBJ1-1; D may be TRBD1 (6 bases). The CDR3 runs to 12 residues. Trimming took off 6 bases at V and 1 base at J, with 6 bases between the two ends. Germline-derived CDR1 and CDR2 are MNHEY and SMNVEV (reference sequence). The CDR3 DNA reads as TGTGCCAGCAGGACAGGGAACACTGAAGCTTTCTTT. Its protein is CASRTGNTEAFF.

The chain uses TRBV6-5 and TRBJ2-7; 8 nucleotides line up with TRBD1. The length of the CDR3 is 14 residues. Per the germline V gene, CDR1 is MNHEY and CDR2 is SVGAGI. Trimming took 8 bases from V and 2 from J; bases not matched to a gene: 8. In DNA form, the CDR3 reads TGTGCCAGCGGGAGACAGGGGCGTCCCTACGAGCAGTACTTC. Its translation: CASGRQGRPYEQYF.

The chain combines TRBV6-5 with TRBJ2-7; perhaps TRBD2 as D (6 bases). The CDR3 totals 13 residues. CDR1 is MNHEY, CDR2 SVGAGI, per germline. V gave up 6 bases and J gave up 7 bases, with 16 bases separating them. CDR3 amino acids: CASRSSGTEEQYF. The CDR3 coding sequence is TGTGCCAGCAGATCCTCCGGGACTGAAGAGCAGTACTTC.

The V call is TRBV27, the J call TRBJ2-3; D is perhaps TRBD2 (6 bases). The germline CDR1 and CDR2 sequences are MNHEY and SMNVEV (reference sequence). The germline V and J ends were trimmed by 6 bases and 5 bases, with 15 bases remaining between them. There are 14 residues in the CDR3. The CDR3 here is CASSSRGRRDTQYF. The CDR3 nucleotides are TGTGCCAGCAGCTCCCGAGGGAGGAGAGATACGCAGTATTTT.

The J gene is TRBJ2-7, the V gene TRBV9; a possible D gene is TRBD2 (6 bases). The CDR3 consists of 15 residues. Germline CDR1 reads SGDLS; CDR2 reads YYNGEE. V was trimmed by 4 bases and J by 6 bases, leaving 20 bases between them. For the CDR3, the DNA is TGTGCCAGCAGCTCCCGGGGAGCCATGGGGGGCGAGCAGTACTTC. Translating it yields CASSSRGAMGGEQYF.

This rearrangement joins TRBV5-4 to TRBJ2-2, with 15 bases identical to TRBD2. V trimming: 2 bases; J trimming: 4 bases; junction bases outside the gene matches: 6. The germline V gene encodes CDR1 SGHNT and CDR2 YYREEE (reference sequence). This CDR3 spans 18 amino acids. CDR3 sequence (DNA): TGTGCCAGCAGCTTTGGACTAGCGGGAGGGCGGCGCACCGGGGAGCTGTTTTTT. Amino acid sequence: CASSFGLAGGRRTGELFF.

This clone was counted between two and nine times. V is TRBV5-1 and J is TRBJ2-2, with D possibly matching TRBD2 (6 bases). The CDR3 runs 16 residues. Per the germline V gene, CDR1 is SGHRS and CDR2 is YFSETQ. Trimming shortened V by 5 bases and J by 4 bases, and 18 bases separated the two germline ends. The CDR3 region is CASRPLVASVTGELFF. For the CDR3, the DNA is TGCGCCAGCAGGCCACTCGTCGCTAGCGTCACCGGGGAGCTGTTTTTT.

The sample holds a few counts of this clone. The CDR3 spells CASSLAGANTGELFF. In DNA, the CDR3 is TGTGCCAGCAGCCTAGCGGGAGCGAACACCGGGGAGCTGTTTTTT. The chain couples TRBV11-3 to TRBJ2-2; TRBD2 matches at 10 bases. Unmatched junction bases numbered 0, after V lost 5 bases and J lost 0 bases. The length of the CDR3 is 15 residues. From germline, CDR1 is SGHNT and CDR2 YENEEA. The whole variable domain, remainder taken from reference TRBV11-3 and TRBJ2-2, is EAGVVQSPRYKIIEKKQPVAFWCNPISGHNTLYWYLQNLGQGPELLIRYENEEAVDDSQLPKDRFSAERLKGVDSTLKIQPAELGDSAVYLCASSLAGANTGELFFGEGSRLTVL.

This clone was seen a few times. CDR3 nucleotide sequence: TGTGCCAGCAGCTTGGGGGGTGGCTATGGCTACACCTTC. It specifies CASSLGGGYGYTF. This chain links TRBV5-6 with TRBJ1-2; D remains unclear. Germline V gene sequence: CDR1 SGHDT, CDR2 YYEEEE. There are 13 residues in the CDR3. Trimming removed 0 bases from V and 4 bases from J, with 7 bases in between.

CDR3 protein: CASSYPSSGGAQPGELFF. In nucleotides, the CDR3 is TGTGCCAGCAGCTACCCTTCTAGCGGGGGGGCCCAGCCCGGGGAGCTGTTTTTT. V gene TRBV5-8 combines with J gene TRBJ2-2, with 12 bases matching TRBD2. The germline V gene has CDR1 SGHTS and CDR2 YDEGEE. CDR3 size: 18 residues. V lost 3 bases and J lost 6; bases outside the gene matches: 12. The variable domain in full, with the rest retrieved from reference TRBV5-8 and TRBJ2-2, is EAGVTQSPTHLIKTRGQQATLRCSPISGHTSVYWYQQALGLGLQFLLWYDEGEERNRGNFPPRFSGRQFPNYSSELNVNALELEDSALYLCASSYPSSGGAQPGELFFGEGSRLTVL.

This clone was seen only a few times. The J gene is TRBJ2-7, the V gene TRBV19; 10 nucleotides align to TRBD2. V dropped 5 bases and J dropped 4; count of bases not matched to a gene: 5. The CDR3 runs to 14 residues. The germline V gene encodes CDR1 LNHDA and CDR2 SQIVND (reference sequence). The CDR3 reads CASSWTSGSYEQYF. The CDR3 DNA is TGTGCCAGTAGTTGGACTAGCGGAAGTTACGAGCAGTACTTC.

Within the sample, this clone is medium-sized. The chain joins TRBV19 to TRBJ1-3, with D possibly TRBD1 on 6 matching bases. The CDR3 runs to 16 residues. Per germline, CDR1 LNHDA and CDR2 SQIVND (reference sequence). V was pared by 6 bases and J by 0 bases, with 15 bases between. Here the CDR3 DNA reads TGTGCCAGTAGGACCAGGGGAACCCACTCTGGAAACACCATATATTTT. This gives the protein CASRTRGTHSGNTIYF.

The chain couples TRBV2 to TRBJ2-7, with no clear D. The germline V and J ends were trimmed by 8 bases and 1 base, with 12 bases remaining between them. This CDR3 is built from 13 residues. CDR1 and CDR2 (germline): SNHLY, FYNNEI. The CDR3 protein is CASGREPSYEQYF. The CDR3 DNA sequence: TGTGCCAGCGGCCGCGAACCTTCCTACGAGCAGTACTTC.

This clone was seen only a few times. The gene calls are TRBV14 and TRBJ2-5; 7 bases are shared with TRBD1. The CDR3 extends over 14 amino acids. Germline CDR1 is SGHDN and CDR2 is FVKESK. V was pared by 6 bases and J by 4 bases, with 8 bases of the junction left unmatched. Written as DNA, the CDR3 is TGTGCCAGCAGGTGGCAGGGGGAAGGAGAGACCCAGTACTTC. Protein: CASRWQGEGETQYF.

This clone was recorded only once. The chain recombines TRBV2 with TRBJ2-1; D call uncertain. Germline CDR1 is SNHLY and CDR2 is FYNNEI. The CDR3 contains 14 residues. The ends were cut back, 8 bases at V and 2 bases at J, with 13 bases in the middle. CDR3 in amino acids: CASGGRPPYNEQFF. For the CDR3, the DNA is TGTGCCAGCGGCGGACGGCCCCCCTACAATGAGCAGTTCTTC.

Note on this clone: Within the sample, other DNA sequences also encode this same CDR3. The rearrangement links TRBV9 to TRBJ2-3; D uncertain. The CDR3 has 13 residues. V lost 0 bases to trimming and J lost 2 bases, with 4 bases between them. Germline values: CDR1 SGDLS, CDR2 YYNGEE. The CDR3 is CASSVGPTDTQYF. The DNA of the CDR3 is TGTGCCAGCAGCGTAGGTCCCACAGATACGCAGTATTTT.

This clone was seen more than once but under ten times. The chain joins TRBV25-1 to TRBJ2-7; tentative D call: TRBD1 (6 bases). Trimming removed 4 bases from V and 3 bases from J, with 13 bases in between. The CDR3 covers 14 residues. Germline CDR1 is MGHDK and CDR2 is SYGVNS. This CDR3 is CASSGAGALYEQYF. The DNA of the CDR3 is TGTGCCAGCAGTGGGGCAGGGGCCCTCTACGAGCAGTACTTC.

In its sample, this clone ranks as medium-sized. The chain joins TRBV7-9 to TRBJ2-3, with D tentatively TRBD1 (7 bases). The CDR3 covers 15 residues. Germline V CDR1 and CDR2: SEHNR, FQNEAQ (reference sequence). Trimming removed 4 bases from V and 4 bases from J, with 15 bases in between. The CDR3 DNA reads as TGTGCCAGCAGCTCCCCAGGGGGGCGTGCAGATACGCAGTATTTT. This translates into CASSSPGGRADTQYF.

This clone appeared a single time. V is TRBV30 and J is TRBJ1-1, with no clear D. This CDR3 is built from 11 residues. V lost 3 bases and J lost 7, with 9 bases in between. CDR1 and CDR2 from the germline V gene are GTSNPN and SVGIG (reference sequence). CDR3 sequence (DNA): TGTGCCTGGAGAAAGTTCGGTGAAGCTTTCTTT. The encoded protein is CAWRKFGEAFF.

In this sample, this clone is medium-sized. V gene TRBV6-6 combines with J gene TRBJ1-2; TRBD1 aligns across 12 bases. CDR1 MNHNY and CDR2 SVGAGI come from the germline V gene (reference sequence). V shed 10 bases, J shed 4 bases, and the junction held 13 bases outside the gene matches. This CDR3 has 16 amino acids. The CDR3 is CATNPRDRGLAYGYTF. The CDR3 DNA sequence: TGTGCCACGAACCCCCGGGACAGGGGGCTTGCCTATGGCTACACCTTC.

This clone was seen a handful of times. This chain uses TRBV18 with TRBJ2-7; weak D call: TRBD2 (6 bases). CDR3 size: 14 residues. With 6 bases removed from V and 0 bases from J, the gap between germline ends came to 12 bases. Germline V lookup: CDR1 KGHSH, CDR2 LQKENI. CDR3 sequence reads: CASSPVRDSYEQYF. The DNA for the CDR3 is TGTGCCAGCTCCCCCGTGCGGGACTCCTACGAGCAGTACTTC.

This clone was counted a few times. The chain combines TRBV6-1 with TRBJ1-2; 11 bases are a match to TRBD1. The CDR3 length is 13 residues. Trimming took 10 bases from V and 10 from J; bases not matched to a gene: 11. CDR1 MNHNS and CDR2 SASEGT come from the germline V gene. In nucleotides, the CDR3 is TGTGCCACCATACGGACAGGGGGCGCCATCTACACCTTC. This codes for CATIRTGGAIYTF.

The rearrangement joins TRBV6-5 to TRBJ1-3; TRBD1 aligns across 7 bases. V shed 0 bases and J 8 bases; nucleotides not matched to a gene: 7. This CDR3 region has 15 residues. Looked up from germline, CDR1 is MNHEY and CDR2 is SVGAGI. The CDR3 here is CASSYSGQVGDTIYF. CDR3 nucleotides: TGTGCCAGCAGTTACTCAGGACAGGTGGGAGACACCATATATTTT.

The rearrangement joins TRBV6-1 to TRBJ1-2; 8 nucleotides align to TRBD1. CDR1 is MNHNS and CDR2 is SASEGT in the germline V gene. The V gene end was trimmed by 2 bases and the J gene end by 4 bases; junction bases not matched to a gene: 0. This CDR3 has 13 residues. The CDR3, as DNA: TGTGCCAGCAGTGAAACAGGGGGCTATGGCTACACCTTC. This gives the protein CASSETGGYGYTF.

CDR3 sequence: CASRKTLGAEAFF. The CDR3 DNA sequence: TGTGCCAGCAGGAAGACGCTTGGCGCTGAAGCTTTCTTT. The genes are TRBV6-5 and TRBJ1-1; D is unresolved. This CDR3 is 13 amino acids long. Germline assignment: CDR1 MNHEY and CDR2 SVGAGI. V lost 6 bases and J 6 bases, leaving 14 bases between the germline ends.